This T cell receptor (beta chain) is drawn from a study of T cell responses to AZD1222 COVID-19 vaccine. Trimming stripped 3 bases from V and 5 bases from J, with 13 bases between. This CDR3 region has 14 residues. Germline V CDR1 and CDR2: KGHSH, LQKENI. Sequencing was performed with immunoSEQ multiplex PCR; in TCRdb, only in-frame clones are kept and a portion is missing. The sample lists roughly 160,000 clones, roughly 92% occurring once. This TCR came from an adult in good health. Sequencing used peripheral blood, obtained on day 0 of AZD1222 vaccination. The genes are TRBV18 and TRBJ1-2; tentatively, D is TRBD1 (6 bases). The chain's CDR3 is CASSPDRNRYGYTF. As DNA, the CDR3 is TGTGCCAGCTCACCCGACAGGAATCGGTATGGCTACACCTTC.